Sequencing of this TCR beta chain was carried out in a study of blood T cells in healthy people across ages. The study's findings and limits: In long-lived donors, naive CD4+ cell counts and diversity exceeded those of aged donors. A roughly linear age-dependent decrease characterized TCR beta diversity per million T cells.

Combining a sample-barcoded 5' primer with a J-beta primer mix, a second PCR ran for roughly 6 to 11 cycles. TCRdb itself ran the 5' RACE reads through MiXCR, one entry per CDR3 protein. The table lists over 1,300,000 distinct CDR3 sequences, 59% of them singletons, with roughly 6.3% in the top ten. With respect to this clonotype: Its antigen remains unidentified.

Germline V gene sequence: CDR1 LNHNV, CDR2 YYDKDF (reference sequence). The V end was cut by 0 bases, the J end by 0 bases, with 12 bases between. The CDR3 loop spans 16 amino acids. The specimen was blood. The origin of this receptor is a man younger than 30 in good health. The J gene is TRBJ2-7, the V gene TRBV15, with D perhaps given as TRBD1 or TRBD2 (5 bases each). For the CDR3, the DNA is TGTGCCACCAGCAGAGAAGGGACGGTGAGCTCCTACGAGCAGTACTTC. Translated: CATSREGTVSSYEQYF.